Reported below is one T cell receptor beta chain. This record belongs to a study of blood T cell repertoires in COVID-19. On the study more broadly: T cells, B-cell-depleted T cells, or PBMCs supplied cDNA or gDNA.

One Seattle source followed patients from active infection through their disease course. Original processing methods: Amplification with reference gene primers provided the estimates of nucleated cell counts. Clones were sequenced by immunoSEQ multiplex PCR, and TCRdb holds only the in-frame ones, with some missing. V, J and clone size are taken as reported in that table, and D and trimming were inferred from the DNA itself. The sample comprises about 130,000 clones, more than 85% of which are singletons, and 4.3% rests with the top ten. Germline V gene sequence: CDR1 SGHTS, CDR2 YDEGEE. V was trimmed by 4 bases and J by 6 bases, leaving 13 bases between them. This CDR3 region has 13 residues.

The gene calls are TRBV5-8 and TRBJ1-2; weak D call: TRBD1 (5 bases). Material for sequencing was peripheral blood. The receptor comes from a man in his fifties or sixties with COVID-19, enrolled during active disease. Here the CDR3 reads CASSLRGLDGYTF. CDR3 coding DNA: TGTGCCAGCAGCCTCCGGGGGTTGGATGGCTACACCTTC.